Listed below are T cell receptor beta chains from one sample, sequenced in a study of T cell clonotyping in hematopoietic cell transplantation. Using immunoSEQ multiplex PCR, the repertoire was profiled, and TCRdb retains in-frame clones only, with some absent. The data show 7,200 or so clones, 75% to 90% seen once. The source material was PBMCs, sampled 30 days after allogeneic stem cell transplant. The receptors were gathered from a female patient in her fifties or sixties who had an allogeneic stem cell transplant from an unrelated donor, so the T cells may come from the graft donor. Some clones in this sample may be carry-over from other donors' samples. CDR3s include the opening cysteine and the closing phenylalanine or tryptophan. Each record gives: V gene, D gene, clone size, J gene, CDR3 protein, CDR3 DNA. A D gene is named only where the DNA matches it firmly. Expanded clones are given a class, and other clones once, few, many or no size at all.

TRBV7-2	-	-	TRBJ2-7	CASSLAHSYEQYF	TGTGCCAGCAGCTTGGCCCATTCCTACGAGCAGTACTTC
TRBV11-1	TRBD2	-	TRBJ2-2	CASSFPGLAGASNTGELFF	TGTGCCAGCAGCTTCCCGGGACTAGCGGGGGCCTCGAACACCGGGGAGCTGTTTTTT
TRBV5-8	TRBD1	-	TRBJ1-1	CASTRKDRGFEAFF	TGTGCCAGCACCAGAAAGGACAGGGGGTTTGAAGCTTTCTTT
TRBV4-2	TRBD2	-	TRBJ2-1	CASSQEWAGGAEQFF	TGTGCCAGCAGCCAAGAGTGGGCGGGAGGGGCTGAGCAGTTCTTC
TRBV2	-	-	TRBJ2-5	CASSLVGVPSETQYF	TGTGCCAGCAGTTTAGTAGGGGTTCCTTCGGAGACCCAGTACTTC
TRBV27	TRBD1	-	TRBJ1-2	CATRTGSYGYTF	TGTGCCACCCGGACAGGGAGTTATGGCTACACCTTC
TRBV30	-	-	TRBJ1-1	CAWSTTATEAFF	TGTGCCTGGAGTACGACAGCAACTGAAGCTTTCTTT
TRBV25-1	-	-	TRBJ1-1	CASSSLYRASGSTEAFF	TGTGCCAGCAGTAGTTTGTATAGGGCCTCAGGTAGCACTGAAGCTTTCTTT
TRBV5-4	-	-	TRBJ2-6	CASSPADRLGANVLTF	TGTGCCAGCAGCCCGGCCGACCGACTAGGGGCCAACGTCCTGACTTTC
TRBV5-6	-	-	TRBJ1-1	CASSLDRLMNTEAFF	TGTGCCAGCAGCTTGGATAGGCTAATGAACACTGAAGCTTTCTTT
TRBV30	-	-	TRBJ1-3	CAWSVLGSARGSTIYF	TGTGCCTGGAGTGTACTGGGCAGCGCTCGCGGAAGCACCATATATTTT
TRBV29-1	-	once	TRBJ2-3	CSVDQEGTDTQYF	TGCAGCGTTGATCAGGAGGGGACAGATACGCAGTATTTT
TRBV4-3	-	-	TRBJ2-7	CASSQGGSSYEQYF	TGCGCCAGCAGCCAAGGGGGGAGCTCCTACGAGCAGTACTTC
TRBV7-7	TRBD2	-	TRBJ2-2	CASSQGGLAVLNTGELFF	TGTGCCAGCAGCCAAGGGGGACTAGCGGTCCTGAACACCGGGGAGCTGTTTTTT
TRBV4-1	-	-	TRBJ1-2	CASSQATATVPYGYTF	TGCGCCAGCAGCCAAGCGACGGCGACAGTCCCCTATGGCTACACCTTC